This entry features one T cell receptor (beta chain) sequence. What it binds is unknown. This entry comes from a study of T cell responses to AZD1222 COVID-19 vaccine. About the research overall: Pooling of second doses given at about 4 or about 12 weeks was done. Study observations and caveats: Baseline antibody screening turned up just a handful of seropositive AZD1222 recipients. It should be noted that donors were predominantly white British and more often female, and clonal diversity was possibly underestimated. Repertoires were obtained solely post-peak T cell response.

The V gene's germline CDR1 is SGHDN and CDR2 FVKESK. This CDR3 region has 15 residues. V was shortened by 0 bases and J by 5 bases, with 13 bases between the two germline ends. Here immunoSEQ multiplex PCR was the method, and the copy in TCRdb shows in-frame clones only, minus some. Of 140,000 or so clones in the sample, 70% to 90% were seen once. Specimen: peripheral blood, collected on day 0 of AZD1222 vaccination. V usage is TRBV14 and J usage is TRBJ1-2; D gene ambiguous. The clonotype originates from an adult in good health. The CDR3 bases are TGTGCCAGCAGCCAAGATCGAGCTACGGGTTATGGCTACACCTTC. This sequence encodes CASSQDRATGYGYTF.